This T cell receptor (beta chain) is from a study of blood T cell repertoires in COVID-19. Study summary: Researchers got acute and convalescent COVID-19 samples from the United States, Italy and Spain. Sources were T cells, B-cell-depleted T cells, or PBMCs; the material itself was cDNA or gDNA.

As originally analysed: Amplification of reference gene primers provided the estimated nucleated cell counts. Data came from immunoSEQ multiplex PCR; TCRdb stores just in-frame clones and leaves some out. Clonal size and the V and J genes are those of that table, whereas D and trimming came from the DNA. The data show about 120,000 clones, with over 70% seen just once and 3.8% held by the top ten. V shed 2 bases, J shed 6 bases, and the junction held 9 bases outside the gene matches. Germline values: CDR1 MDHEN, CDR2 SYDVKM. There are 16 residues in the CDR3. This sequence originates from a woman in her forties or fifties with acute or convalescent COVID-19. This chain links TRBV28 with TRBJ2-3; 9 bases map to TRBD2. What was sequenced was peripheral blood. The CDR3 bases are TGTGCCAGCAGTTTAAGACTAGCGGTCTCCGCGGATACGCAGTATTTT. This encodes CASSLRLAVSADTQYF.